The rows below give T cell receptor beta chains drawn from one sample of a study of T cells after yellow fever vaccination. TCRdb re-called the 5' RACE reads through MiXCR, storing one row per CDR3 protein. The profile shows a few hundred thousand distinct CDR3 sequences, roughly 8% of them singletons. The sample in question was PBMCs, obtained about 49 days after the first yellow fever vaccination. The receptor set was obtained from a man aged 18 to 30 who received the YFV17D yellow fever vaccine. The CDR3 runs from the conserved cysteine through the conserved F or W. Fields, in order: CDR3 protein, CDR3 DNA, clone size, V gene, J gene, D gene. A D gene is named only where the DNA matches it firmly. Only some rows state a clone size, as once, few, many or a class for expanded clones.

cdr3_aa: CASSYPLAEAFF; cdr3_nt: TGTGCCAGCAGTTACCCCCTCGCTGAAGCTTTCTTT; clone_size: -; v_call: TRBV2; j_call: TRBJ1-1; d_call: -
cdr3_aa: CASQFTGGDTQYF; cdr3_nt: TGTGCCAGCCAGTTCACAGGGGGAGATACGCAGTATTTT; clone_size: few; v_call: TRBV25-1; j_call: TRBJ2-3; d_call: TRBD1
cdr3_aa: CASSLQGFAQETQYF; cdr3_nt: TGTGCCAGCAGCTTACAGGGATTTGCCCAAGAGACCCAGTACTTC; clone_size: few; v_call: TRBV7-9; j_call: TRBJ2-5; d_call: -
cdr3_aa: CASSYTTPRTTQYF; cdr3_nt: TGTGCCAGCAGTTACACGACGCCCCGGACGACCCAGTACTTC; clone_size: few; v_call: TRBV6-5; j_call: TRBJ2-5; d_call: -
cdr3_aa: CASSLTWGTEAFF; cdr3_nt: TGTGCCAGCAGTTTGACCTGGGGCACTGAAGCTTTCTTT; clone_size: few; v_call: TRBV27; j_call: TRBJ1-1; d_call: -
cdr3_aa: CASSMGRTASSTDTQYF; cdr3_nt: TGTGCCAGTAGTATGGGAAGGACGGCCTCTAGCACAGATACGCAGTATTTT; clone_size: -; v_call: TRBV19; j_call: TRBJ2-3; d_call: -
cdr3_aa: CAIRISRDSQETQYF; cdr3_nt: TGTGCCATCAGAATCTCCCGGGACTCCCAAGAGACCCAGTACTTC; clone_size: -; v_call: TRBV10-3; j_call: TRBJ2-5; d_call: -
cdr3_aa: CASSLAGYANEKLFF; cdr3_nt: TGTGCCAGCAGCTTAGCAGGGTACGCTAATGAAAAACTGTTTTTT; clone_size: -; v_call: TRBV7-2; j_call: TRBJ1-4; d_call: -
cdr3_aa: CASSGPIPINTGELFF; cdr3_nt: TGTGCCAGCAGTGGTCCGATTCCGATAAACACCGGGGAGCTGTTTTTT; clone_size: -; v_call: TRBV25-1; j_call: TRBJ2-2; d_call: -
cdr3_aa: CASQGTAYQPQHF; cdr3_nt: TGTGCCAGCCAGGGGACGGCTTATCAGCCCCAGCATTTT; clone_size: many; v_call: TRBV12-3/TRBV12-4; j_call: TRBJ1-5; d_call: -
cdr3_aa: CASSTAGGQRNEQFF; cdr3_nt: TGTGCCAGTAGTACTGCAGGGGGGCAACGGAATGAGCAGTTCTTC; clone_size: few; v_call: TRBV19; j_call: TRBJ2-1; d_call: -
cdr3_aa: CASSQGTRTGNIQYF; cdr3_nt: TGCGCCAGCAGCCAAGGAACCAGGACTGGAAACATTCAGTACTTC; clone_size: -; v_call: TRBV4-3; j_call: TRBJ2-4; d_call: -
cdr3_aa: CASTGLPGQLGGDTEAFF; cdr3_nt: TGCGCCAGCACGGGATTACCGGGACAGCTTGGGGGGGACACTGAAGCTTTCTTT; clone_size: -; v_call: TRBV4-1; j_call: TRBJ1-1; d_call: TRBD1